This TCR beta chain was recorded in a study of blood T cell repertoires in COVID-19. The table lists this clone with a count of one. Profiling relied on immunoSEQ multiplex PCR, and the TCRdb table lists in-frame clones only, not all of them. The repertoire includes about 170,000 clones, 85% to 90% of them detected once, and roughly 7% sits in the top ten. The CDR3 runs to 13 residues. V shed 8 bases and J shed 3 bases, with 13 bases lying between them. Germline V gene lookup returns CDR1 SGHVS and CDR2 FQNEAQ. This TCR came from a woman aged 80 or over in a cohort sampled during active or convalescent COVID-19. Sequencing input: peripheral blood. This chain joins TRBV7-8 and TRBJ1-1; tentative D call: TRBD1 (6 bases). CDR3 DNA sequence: TGTGCCAGCCGAGGGGGGGTCGACACTGAAGCTTTCTTT. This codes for CASRGGVDTEAFF.